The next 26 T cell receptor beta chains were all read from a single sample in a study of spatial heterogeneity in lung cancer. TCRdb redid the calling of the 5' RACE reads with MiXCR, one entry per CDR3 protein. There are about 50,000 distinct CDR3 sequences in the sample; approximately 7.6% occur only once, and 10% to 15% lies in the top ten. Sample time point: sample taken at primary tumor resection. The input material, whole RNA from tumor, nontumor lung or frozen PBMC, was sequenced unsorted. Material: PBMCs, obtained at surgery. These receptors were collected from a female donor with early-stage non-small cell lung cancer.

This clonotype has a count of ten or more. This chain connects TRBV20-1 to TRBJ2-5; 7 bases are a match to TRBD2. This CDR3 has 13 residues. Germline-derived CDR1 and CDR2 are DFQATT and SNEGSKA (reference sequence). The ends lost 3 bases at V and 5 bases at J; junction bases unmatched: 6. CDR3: CSASPAGYETQYF. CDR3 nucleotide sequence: TGCAGTGCTAGCCCAGCGGGGTATGAGACCCAGTACTTC.

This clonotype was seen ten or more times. CDR3 coding DNA: TGTGCCAGCAGCGACCCGGGACAGGGGTTATGGGCCGGGGAGCTGTTTTTT. Protein sequence: CASSDPGQGLWAGELFF. The chain links TRBV3-1 to TRBJ2-2; TRBD1 aligns across 10 bases. V lost 5 bases, J lost 6 bases, and 12 bases stayed unmatched. Germline assignment: CDR1 LGHDT and CDR2 YNNKEL (reference sequence). The length of the CDR3 is 17 residues.

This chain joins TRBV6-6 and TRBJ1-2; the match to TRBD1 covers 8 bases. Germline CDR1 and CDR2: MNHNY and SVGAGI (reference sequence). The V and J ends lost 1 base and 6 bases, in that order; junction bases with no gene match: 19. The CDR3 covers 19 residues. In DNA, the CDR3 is TGTGCCAGCAGTTACTGTAATACTCACAGGACAGGGAACGGACATGGCTACACCTTC. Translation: CASSYCNTHRTGNGHGYTF.

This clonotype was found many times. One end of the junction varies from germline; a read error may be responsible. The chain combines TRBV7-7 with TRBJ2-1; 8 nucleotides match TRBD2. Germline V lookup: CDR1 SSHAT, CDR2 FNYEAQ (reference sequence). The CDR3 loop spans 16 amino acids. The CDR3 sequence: CASSLGAGVSYNEQFF. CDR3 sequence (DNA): TGTGCTAGCAGCTTAGGAGCGGGGGTGTCCTACAATGAGCAGTTCTTC.

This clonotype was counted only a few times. This CDR3 reads CASSLDGGDHYEQYF. Written as DNA, the CDR3 is TGTGCCAGCAGCTTAGATGGGGGGGATCACTACGAGCAGTACTTC. The V gene is TRBV11-2, the J gene TRBJ2-7, with 7 bases matching TRBD2. The V gene end was trimmed by 0 bases and the J gene end by 3 bases; junction bases not matched to a gene: 5. This CDR3 comprises 15 residues. Germline CDR1 is SGHAT and CDR2 is FQNNGV.

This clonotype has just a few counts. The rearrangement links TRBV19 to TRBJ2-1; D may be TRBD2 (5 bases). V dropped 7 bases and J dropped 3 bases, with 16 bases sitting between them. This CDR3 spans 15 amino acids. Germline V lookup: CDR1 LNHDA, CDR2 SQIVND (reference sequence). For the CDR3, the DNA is TGTGCCAGTAAGGAGCAGGCCGGGGTCTACAATGAGCAGTTCTTC. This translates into CASKEQAGVYNEQFF.

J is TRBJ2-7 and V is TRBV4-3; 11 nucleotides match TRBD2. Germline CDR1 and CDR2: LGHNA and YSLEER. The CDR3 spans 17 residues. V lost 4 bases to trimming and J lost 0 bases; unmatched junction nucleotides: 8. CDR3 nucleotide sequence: TGCGCCAGCAGCCGAGGGACCGGGACTAGCGGCTCCTACGAGCAGTACTTC. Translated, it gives CASSRGTGTSGSYEQYF.

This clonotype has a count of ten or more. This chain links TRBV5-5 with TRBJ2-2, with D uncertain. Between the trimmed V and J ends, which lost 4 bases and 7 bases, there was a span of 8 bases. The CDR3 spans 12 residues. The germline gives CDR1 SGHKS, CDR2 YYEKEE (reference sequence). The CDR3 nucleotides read TGTGCCAGCAGCCGCCCAGTCGGGGAGCTGTTTTTT. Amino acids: CASSRPVGELFF.

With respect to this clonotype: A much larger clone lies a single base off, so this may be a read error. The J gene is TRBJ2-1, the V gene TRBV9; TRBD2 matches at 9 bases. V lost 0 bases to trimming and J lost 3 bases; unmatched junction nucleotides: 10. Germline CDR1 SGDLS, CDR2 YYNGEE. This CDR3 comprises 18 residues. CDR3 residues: CASSVAPEGLADYNEQFF. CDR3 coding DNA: TGTGCCAGCAGCGTAGCTCCCGAGGGACTAGCCGACTACAATGAGCAGTTCTTC.

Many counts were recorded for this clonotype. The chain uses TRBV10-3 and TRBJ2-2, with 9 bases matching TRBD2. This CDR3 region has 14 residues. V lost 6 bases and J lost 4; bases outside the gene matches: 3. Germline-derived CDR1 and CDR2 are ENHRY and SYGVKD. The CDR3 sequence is CAIRTSGPTGELFF. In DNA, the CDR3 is TGTGCCATCAGGACTAGCGGTCCCACCGGGGAGCTGTTTTTT.

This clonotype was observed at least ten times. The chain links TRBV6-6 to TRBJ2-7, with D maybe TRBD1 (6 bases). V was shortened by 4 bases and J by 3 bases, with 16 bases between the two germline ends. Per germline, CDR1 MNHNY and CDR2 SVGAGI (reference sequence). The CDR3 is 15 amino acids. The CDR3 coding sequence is TGTGCCAGCAGTTTAGGGGTCGGACAGAGCTACGAGCAGTACTTC. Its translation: CASSLGVGQSYEQYF.

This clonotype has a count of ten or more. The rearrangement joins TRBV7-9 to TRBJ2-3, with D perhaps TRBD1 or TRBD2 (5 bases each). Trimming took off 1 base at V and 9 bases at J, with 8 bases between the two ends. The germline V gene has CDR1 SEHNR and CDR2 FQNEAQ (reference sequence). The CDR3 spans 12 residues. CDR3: CASSLEGDTQYF. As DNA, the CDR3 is TGTGCCAGCAGCTTAGAAGGGGACACGCAGTATTTT.

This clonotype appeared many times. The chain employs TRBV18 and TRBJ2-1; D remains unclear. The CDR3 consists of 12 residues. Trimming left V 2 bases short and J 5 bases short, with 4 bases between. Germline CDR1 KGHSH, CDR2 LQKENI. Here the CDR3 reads CASSPYDNEQFF. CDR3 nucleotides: TGTGCCAGCTCACCATACGACAATGAGCAGTTCTTC.

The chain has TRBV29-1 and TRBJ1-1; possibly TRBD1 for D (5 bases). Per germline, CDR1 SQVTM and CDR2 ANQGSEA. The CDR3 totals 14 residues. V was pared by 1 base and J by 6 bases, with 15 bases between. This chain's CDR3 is CSVEAVGDRSEAFF. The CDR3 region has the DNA TGCAGCGTTGAAGCTGTGGGGGATCGTTCTGAAGCTTTCTTT.

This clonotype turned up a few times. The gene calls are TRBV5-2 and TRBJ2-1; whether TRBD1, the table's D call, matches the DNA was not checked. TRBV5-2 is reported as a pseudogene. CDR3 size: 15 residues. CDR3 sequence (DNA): TGTGCCAGCAGCGTGGGATCGGGGGGGCGGAATGAGCAGTTCTTC. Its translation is CASSVGSGGRNEQFF.

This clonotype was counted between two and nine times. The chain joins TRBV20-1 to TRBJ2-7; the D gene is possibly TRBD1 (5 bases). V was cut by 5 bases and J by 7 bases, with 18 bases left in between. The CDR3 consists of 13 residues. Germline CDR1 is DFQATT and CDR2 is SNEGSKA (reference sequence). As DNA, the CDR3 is TGCAGTGCTCAGGGCAGTTTCAATTTGGAGCAGTACTTC. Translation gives CSAQGSFNLEQYF.

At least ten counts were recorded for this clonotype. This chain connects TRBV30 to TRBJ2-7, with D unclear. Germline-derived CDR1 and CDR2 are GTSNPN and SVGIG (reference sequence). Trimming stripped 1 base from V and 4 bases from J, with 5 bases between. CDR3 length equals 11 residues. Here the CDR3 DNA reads TGTGCCTGGAGTGCGCAGTACGAGCAGTACTTC. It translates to CAWSAQYEQYF.

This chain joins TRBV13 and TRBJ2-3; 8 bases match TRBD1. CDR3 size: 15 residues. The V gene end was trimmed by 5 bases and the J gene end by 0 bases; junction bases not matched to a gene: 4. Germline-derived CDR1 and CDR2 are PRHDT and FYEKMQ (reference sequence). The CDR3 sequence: CASSPRTGSTDTQYF. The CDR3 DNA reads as TGTGCCAGCAGCCCTAGGACAGGGAGCACAGATACGCAGTATTTT. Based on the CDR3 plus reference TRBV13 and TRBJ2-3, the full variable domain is AAGVIQSPRHLIKEKRETATLKCYPIPRHDTVYWYQQGPGQDPQFLISFYEKMQSDKGSIPDRFSAQQFSDYHSELNMSSLELGDSALYFCASSPRTGSTDTQYFGPGTRLTVL.

This CDR3 is CSARGPLAEAFF. CDR3 coding DNA: TGCAGTGCTAGAGGGCCGTTGGCTGAAGCTTTCTTT. V usage is TRBV20-1 and J usage is TRBJ1-1; D unclear. The germline gives CDR1 DFQATT, CDR2 SNEGSKA (reference sequence). V was cut by 1 base and J by 6 bases, with 9 bases left in between. This CDR3 comprises 12 residues.

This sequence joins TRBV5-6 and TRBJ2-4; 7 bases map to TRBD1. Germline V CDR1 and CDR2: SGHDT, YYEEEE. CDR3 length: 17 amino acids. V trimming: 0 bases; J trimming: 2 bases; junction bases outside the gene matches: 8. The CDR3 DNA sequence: TGTGCCAGCAGCTTGGCCAACAGGGGCGGTTCCAAAAACATTCAGTACTTC. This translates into CASSLANRGGSKNIQYF.

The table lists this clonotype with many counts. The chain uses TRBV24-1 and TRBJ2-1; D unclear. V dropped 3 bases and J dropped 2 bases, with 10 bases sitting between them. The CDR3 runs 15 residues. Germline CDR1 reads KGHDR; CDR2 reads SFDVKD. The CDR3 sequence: CATSDEAEAYNEQFF. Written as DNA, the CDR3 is TGTGCCACCAGTGATGAGGCGGAAGCCTACAATGAGCAGTTCTTC.

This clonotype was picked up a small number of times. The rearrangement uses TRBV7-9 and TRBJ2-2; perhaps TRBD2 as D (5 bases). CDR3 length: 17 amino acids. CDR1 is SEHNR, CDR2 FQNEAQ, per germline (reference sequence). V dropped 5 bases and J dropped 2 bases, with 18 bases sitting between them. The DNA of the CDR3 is TGTGCCAGCAGCCCTCCGCGAGAGGGAGCCAACACCGGGGAGCTGTTTTTT. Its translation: CASSPPREGANTGELFF.

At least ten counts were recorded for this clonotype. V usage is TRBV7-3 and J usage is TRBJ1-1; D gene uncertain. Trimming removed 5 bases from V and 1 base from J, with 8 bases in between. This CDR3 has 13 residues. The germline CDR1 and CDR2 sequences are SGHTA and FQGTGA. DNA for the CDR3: TGTGCCAGCAGCCCCGGACCGAACACTGAAGCTTTCTTT. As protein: CASSPGPNTEAFF.

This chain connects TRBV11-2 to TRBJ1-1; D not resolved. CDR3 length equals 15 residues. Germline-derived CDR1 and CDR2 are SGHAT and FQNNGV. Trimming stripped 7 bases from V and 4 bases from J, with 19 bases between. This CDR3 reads CASTRLRAGGTEAFF. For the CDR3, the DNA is TGTGCCAGCACCCGACTGAGGGCCGGAGGCACTGAAGCTTTCTTT.

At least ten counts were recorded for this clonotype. This CDR3 is CASSSLGDSRGEKLFF. The DNA for the CDR3 is TGTGCCAGCAGCTCTCTCGGGGACAGTCGTGGGGAAAAACTGTTTTTT. The chain combines TRBV5-6 with TRBJ1-4, with TRBD1 matching 7 bases. Trimming removed 3 bases from V and 8 bases from J; junction bases left unmatched: 13. Germline V gene sequence: CDR1 SGHDT, CDR2 YYEEEE. The CDR3 runs to 16 residues.

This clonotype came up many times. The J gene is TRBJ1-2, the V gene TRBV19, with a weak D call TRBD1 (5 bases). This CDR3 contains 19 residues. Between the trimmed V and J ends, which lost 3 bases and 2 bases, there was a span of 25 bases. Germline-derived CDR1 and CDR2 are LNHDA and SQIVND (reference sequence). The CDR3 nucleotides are TGTGCCAGTAGTATTATAGCCCTGTTCGGGGGAGGTAGCAACTATGGCTACACCTTC. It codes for CASSIIALFGGGSNYGYTF.